The clone carrying this TCR beta chain was seen only a few times. Its specificity is not known. This sample stems from a study of T cell repertoires in cytomegalovirus infection. The overall study: Recently identified HLA-C-restricted CMV epitopes were used, and well-studied HLA-B-restricted CMV epitopes were used as well. Indicated by public TCR beta signatures were CMV infection and matching HLA type.

The CDR3 loop spans 15 amino acids. Trimming left V 2 bases short and J 2 bases short, with 10 bases between. Germline V gives CDR1 MNHEY, CDR2 SVGAGI. TCRdb itself ran the reads through MiXCR, one entry per CDR3 protein. The sample includes tens of thousands of distinct CDR3 sequences, around 25% of them seen just once. This sequence was found in a human donor in good health (CMV status not recorded). Some clones in this sample may be carry-over from other donors' samples. The gene calls are TRBV6-5 and TRBJ2-1; possible D gene TRBD1, 6 bases. The sample was CD8+ T cells from cultured PBMCs, taken from culture after CMV antigen stimulation. The CDR3 reads CASSYVQGTYNEQFF. The DNA of the CDR3 is TGTGCCAGCAGTTACGTTCAGGGGACCTACAATGAGCAGTTCTTC.